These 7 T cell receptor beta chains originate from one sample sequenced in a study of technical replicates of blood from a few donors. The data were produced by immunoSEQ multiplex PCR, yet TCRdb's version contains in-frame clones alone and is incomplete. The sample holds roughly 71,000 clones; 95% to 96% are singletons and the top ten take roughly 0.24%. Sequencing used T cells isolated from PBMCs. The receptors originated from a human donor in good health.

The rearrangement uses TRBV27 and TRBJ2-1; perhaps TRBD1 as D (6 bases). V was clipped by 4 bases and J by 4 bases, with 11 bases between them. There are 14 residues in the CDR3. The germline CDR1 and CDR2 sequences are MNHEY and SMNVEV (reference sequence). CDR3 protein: CASSSWGHYNEQFF. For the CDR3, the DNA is TGTGCCAGCAGTTCCTGGGGGCATTACAATGAGCAGTTCTTC.

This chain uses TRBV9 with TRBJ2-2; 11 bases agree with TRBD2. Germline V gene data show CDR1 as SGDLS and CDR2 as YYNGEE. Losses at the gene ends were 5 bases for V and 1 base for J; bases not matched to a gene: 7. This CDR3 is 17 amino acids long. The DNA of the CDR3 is TGTGCCAGCAGTTCAACTAGCGGGGGCGTGAACACCGGGGAGCTGTTTTTT. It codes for CASSSTSGGVNTGELFF.

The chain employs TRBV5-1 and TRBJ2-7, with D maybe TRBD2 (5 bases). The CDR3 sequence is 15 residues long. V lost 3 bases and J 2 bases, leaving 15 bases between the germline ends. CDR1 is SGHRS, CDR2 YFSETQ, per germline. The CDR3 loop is CASSSDLEGPYEQYF. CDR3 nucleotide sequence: TGCGCCAGCAGCTCTGACCTAGAGGGTCCCTACGAGCAGTACTTC.

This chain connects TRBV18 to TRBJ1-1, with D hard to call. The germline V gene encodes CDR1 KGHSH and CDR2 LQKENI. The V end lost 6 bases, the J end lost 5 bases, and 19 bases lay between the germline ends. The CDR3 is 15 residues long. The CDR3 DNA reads TGTGCCAGCTCGCCTATCGCAGCCTCGGGTACTGAAGCTTTCTTT. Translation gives CASSPIAASGTEAFF. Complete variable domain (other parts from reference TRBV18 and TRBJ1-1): NAGVMQNPRHLVRRRGQEARLRCSPMKGHSHVYWYRQLPEEGLKFMVYLQKENIIDESGMPKERFSAEFPKEGPSILRIQQVVRGDSAAYFCASSPIAASGTEAFFGQGTRLTVV.

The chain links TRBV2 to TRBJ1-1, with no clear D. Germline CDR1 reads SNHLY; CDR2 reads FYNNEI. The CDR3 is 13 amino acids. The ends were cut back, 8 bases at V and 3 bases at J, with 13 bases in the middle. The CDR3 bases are TGTGCCAGCGTCCCCGGCAGGTACACTGAAGCTTTCTTT. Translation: CASVPGRYTEAFF.

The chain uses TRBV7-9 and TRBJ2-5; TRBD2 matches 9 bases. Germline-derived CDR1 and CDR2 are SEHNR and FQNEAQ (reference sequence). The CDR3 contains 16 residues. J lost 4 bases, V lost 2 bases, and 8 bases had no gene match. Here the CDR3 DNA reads TGTGCCAGCAGCTTATTTACGCGGGAGGGATCAGAGACCCAGTACTTC. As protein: CASSLFTREGSETQYF.

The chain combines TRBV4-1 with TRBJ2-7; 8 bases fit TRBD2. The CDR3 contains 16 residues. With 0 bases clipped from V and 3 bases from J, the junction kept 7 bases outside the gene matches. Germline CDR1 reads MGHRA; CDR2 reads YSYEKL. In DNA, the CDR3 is TGCGCCAGCAGCCAAGAAGTCGGGACTAGAGTCTACGAGCAGTACTTC. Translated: CASSQEVGTRVYEQYF.